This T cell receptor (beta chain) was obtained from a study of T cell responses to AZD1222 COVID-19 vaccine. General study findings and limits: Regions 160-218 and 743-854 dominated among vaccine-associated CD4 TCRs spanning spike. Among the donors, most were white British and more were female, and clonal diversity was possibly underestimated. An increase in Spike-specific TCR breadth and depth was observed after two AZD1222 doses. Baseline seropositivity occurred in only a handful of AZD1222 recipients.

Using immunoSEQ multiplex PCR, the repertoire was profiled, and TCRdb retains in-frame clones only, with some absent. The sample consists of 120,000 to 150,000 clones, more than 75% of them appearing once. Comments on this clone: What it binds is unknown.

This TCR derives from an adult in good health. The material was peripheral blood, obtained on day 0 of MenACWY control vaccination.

CDR3 protein: CASSLTTGSKTYGYTF. The CDR3 DNA sequence: TGTGCCAGCAGTCTCACAACAGGCTCAAAAACCTATGGCTACACCTTC. The chain recombines TRBV28 with TRBJ1-2, with D possibly matching TRBD1 (5 bases). V dropped 5 bases and J dropped 4 bases, with 20 bases sitting between them. Germline assignment: CDR1 MDHEN and CDR2 SYDVKM. The CDR3 has 16 amino acids.